The 3 T cell receptor beta chains below were found in one sample sequenced in a study of T cells in Graves' hyperthyroidism and ophthalmopathy. It was RNA transcripts that yielded the amplified TCR beta CDR3 regions. HTBI primers were employed in a first-round RT-PCR of the TCR CDR3. TCRdb re-analysed the multiplex PCR reads in MiXCR, keeping a single row per CDR3 protein. The table records about 200,000 distinct CDR3 sequences, roughly a sixth of them present only once. Sequenced input: blood. All receptors come from a woman in her forties or fifties with Graves' hyperthyroidism.

This chain connects TRBV5-1 to TRBJ1-2, with a possible D match to TRBD1 (5 bases). CDR3 size: 14 residues. Germline V gene data show CDR1 as SGHRS and CDR2 as YFSETQ. V gave up 0 bases and J gave up 3 bases, with 9 bases separating them. The CDR3 nucleotides are TGCGCCAGCAGCTTGGGGACAACGGACTATGGCTACACCTTC. Translated, it gives CASSLGTTDYGYTF.

This clonotype was found many times. In DNA, the CDR3 is TGTGCCAGCAGCTCCACGGGACAGATTTTGGGAGAGACCCAGTACTTC. It codes for CASSSTGQILGETQYF. The gene calls are TRBV5-6 and TRBJ2-5; 7 nucleotides agree with TRBD1. V shed 3 bases, J shed 4 bases, and the junction held 12 bases outside the gene matches. Per germline, CDR1 SGHDT and CDR2 YYEEEE. The CDR3 covers 16 residues.

There are a few counts of this clonotype. The V and J genes are TRBV29-1 and TRBJ2-1; D is unclear. The CDR3 is made up of 11 amino acids. Germline CDR1 SQVTM, CDR2 ANQGSEA. The germline V and J ends were trimmed by 5 bases and 9 bases, with 11 bases remaining between them. The CDR3 reads CSVRVALEQFF. The CDR3 nucleotides are TGCAGCGTTAGAGTAGCTCTTGAGCAGTTCTTC.